This entry features one T cell receptor beta chain sequence. The antigen is not known. A much larger clone lies one base from this, so it may be a read error. From germline, CDR1 is SGDLS and CDR2 YYNGEE. This CDR3 is built from 15 residues. The data are from a study of T cells in Graves' hyperthyroidism and ophthalmopathy. Whole-study findings and limits: The model identified upcoming ophthalmopathy a median roughly 6 months ahead of onset. From stable hyperthyroidism, ophthalmopathy was set apart by a 13 V-J model.

The source material, RNA transcripts, was used to amplify TCR beta CDR3 regions. A first-round RT-PCR of the TCR CDR3 used the HTBI primer set. TCRdb reprocessed the multiplex PCR reads with MiXCR, giving one entry per CDR3 protein. The table records approximately 510,000 distinct CDR3 sequences, 46% of them present only once. Used for diagnoses were clinical symptoms, serum thyroxine and TRAb, thyroid ultrasound and orbital computed tomography. The chain combines TRBV9 with TRBJ2-2, with D maybe TRBD2 (5 bases). The TCR originated in an adult woman with Graves' disease, either hyperthyroidism or ophthalmopathy (not recorded which). The sequencing input was peripheral blood or thyroid tissue (not recorded which). As DNA, the CDR3 is TGTGCCAGCAGCTATTCAGGACGGGAAACCGGGGAGCTGCTTTTT. This codes for CASSYSGRETGELLF.